This section outlines one T cell receptor (beta chain) sequence together with its context. This sample stems from a study of synovial regulatory T cells in juvenile arthritis. CDR1 and CDR2 from the germline V gene are MNHNY and SVGAGI (reference sequence). This CDR3 is built from 14 residues. No DNA is recorded. Method: immunoSEQ multiplex PCR; TCRdb's copy keeps in-frame clones and lacks some. This table holds some 9,700 clones. Donors were around eleven juvenile idiopathic arthritis patients with active disease, 3 polyarticular and 8 oligoarticular. This chain connects TRBV6-6 to TRBJ1-2. Sequencing was performed on Treg cells from blood. Subset given: remaining (HLA-DR-negative) circulating blood Treg cells. This TCR derives from a donor younger than 30 with juvenile idiopathic arthritis. CDR3 sequence: CASSASLDSYGYTF.